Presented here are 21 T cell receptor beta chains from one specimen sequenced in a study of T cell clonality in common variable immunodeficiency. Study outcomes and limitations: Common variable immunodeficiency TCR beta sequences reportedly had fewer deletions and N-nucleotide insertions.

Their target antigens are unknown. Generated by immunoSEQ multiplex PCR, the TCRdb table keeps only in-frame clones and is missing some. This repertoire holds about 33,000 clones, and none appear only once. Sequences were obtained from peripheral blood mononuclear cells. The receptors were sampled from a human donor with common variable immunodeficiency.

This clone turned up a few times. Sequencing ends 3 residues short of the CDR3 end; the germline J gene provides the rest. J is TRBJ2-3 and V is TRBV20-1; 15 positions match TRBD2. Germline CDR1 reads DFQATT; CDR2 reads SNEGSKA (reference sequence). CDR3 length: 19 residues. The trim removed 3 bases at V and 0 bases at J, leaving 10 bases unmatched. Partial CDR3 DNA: TGCAGTGCTAGTCCTACCCTGGGACTAGCGGGGGGCAGCACAGATACG. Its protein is CSASPTLGLAGGSTDT. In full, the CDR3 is CSASPTLGLAGGSTDTQYF.

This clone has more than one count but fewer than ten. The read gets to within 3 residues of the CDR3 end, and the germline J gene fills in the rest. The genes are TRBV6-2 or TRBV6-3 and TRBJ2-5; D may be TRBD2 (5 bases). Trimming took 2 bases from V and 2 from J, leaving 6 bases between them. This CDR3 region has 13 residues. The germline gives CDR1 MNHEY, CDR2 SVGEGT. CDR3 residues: CASSYDYQETQYF. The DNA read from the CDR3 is TGTGCCAGCAGTTACGACTATCAAGAGACC.

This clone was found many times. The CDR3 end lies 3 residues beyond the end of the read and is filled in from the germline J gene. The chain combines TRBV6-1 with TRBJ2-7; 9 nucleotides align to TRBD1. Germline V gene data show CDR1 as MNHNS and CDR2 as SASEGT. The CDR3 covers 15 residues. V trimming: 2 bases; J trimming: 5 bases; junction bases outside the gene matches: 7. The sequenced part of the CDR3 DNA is TGTGCCAGCAGTGAAATGGGACAGGGTGCCGACGAG. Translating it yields CASSEMGQGADE. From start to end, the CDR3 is CASSEMGQGADEQYF.

CDR3 DNA (partial): TGTGCCAGCAGGCGGGAGTGGGAGACC. This codes for CASRREWET. From start to end, the CDR3 is CASRREWETQYF. The chain is built from TRBV2 and TRBJ2-5, with 7 bases that match TRBD2. The read ends 3 residues before the CDR3 terminus; that terminus is restored from the germline J gene. The V segment lost 6 bases and the J segment 5 bases; nucleotides outside the gene matches: 3. The length of the CDR3 is 12 residues. From germline, CDR1 is SNHLY and CDR2 FYNNEI.

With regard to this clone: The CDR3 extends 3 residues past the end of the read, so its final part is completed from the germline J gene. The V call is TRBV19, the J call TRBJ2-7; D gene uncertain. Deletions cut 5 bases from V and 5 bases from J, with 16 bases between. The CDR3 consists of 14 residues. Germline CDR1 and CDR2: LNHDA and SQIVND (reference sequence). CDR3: CASSPKGRSDEQYF. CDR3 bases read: TGTGCCAGTAGTCCCAAGGGCCGTAGTGACGAG.

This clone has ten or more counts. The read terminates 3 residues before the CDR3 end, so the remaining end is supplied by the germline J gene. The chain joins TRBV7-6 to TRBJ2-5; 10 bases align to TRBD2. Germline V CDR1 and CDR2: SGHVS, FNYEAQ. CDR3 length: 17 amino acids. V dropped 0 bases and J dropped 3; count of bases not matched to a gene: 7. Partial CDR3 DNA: TGTGCCAGCAGCTTAGCGTCAGCGGGGGGGTTCGAAGAGACC. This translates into CASSLASAGGFEET. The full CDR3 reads CASSLASAGGFEETQYF.

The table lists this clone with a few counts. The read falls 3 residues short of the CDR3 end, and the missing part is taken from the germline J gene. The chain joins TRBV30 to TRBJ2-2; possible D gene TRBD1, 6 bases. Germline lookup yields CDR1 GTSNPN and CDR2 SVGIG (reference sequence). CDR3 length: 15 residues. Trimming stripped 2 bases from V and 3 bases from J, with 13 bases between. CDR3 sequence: CAWSRGTRDTGELFF. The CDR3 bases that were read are TGTGCCTGGAGTCGTGGGACACGGGACACCGGGGAG. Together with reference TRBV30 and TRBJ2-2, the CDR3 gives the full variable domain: SQTIHQWPATLVQPVGSPLSLECTVEGTSNPNLYWYRQAAGRGLQLLFYSVGIGQISSEVPQNLSASRPQDRQFILSSKKLLLSDSGFYLCAWSRGTRDTGELFFGEGSRLTVL.

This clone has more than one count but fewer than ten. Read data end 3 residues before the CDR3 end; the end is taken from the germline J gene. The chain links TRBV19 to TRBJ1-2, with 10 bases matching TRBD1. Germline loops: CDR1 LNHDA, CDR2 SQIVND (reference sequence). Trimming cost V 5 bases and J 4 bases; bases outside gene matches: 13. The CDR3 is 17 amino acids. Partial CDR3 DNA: TGTGCCAGTAGTCCTAACCCCGGGACAGGGGCCATCTATGGC. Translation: CASSPNPGTGAIYG. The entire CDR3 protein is CASSPNPGTGAIYGYTF.

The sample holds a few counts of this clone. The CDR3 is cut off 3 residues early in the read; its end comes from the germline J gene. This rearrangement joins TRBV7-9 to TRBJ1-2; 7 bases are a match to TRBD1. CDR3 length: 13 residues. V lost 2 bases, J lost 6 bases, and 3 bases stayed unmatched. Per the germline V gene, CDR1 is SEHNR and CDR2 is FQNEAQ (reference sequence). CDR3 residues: CASSLKGANGYTF. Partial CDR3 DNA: TGTGCCAGCAGCTTAAAGGGGGCGAATGGC. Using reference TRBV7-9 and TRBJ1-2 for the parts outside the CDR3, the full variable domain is DTGVSQNPRHKITKRGQNVTFRCDPISEHNRLYWYRQTLGQGPEFLTYFQNEAQLEKSRLLSDRFSAERPKGSFSTLEIQRTEQGDSAMYLCASSLKGANGYTFGSGTRLTVV.

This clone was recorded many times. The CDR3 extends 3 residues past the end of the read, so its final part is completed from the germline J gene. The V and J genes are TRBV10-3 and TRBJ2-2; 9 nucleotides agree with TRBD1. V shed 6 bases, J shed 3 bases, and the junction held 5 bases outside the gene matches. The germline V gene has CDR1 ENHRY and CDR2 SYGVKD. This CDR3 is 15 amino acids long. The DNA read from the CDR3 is TGTGCCATCAGACCCGGGACAGGGCACACCGGGGAG. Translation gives CAIRPGTGHTGE. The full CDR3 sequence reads CAIRPGTGHTGELFF.

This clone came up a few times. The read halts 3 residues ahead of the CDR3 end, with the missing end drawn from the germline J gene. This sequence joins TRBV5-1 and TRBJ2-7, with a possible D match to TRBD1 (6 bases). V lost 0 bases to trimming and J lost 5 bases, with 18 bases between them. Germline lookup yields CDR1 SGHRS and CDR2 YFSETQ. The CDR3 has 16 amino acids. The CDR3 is CASSLVPTGGTDEQYF. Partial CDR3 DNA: TGCGCCAGCAGCTTGGTCCCGACAGGAGGTACCGACGAG.

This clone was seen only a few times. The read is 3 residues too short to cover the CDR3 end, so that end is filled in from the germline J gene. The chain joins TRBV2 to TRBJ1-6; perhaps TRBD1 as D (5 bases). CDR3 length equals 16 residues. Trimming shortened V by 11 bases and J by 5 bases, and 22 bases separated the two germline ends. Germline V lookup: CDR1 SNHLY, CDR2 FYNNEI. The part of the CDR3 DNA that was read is TGTGCCGACTCGGTTGGACACCAAAGAGATAATTCACCC. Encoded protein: CADSVGHQRDNSP. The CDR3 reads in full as CADSVGHQRDNSPLHF.

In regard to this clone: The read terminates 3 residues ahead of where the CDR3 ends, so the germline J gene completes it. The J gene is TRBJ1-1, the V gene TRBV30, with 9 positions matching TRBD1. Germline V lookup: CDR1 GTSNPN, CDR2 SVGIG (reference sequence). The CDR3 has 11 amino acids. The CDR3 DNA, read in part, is TGTGCCTGGGCGGGACAGGGAAAC. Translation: CAWAGQGN. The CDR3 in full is CAWAGQGNAFF.

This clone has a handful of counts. The sequenced CDR3 bases are TGTGCCAGTAGTTTGGGACAGCCCAATAATTCACCC. As protein: CASSLGQPNNSP. In full, the CDR3 reads CASSLGQPNNSPLHF. The V and J genes are TRBV19 and TRBJ1-6; 7 nucleotides match TRBD1. The observed sequence ends 3 residues before the CDR3 terminus, with the missing tail filled in from the germline J gene. V was pared by 5 bases and J by 5 bases, with 6 bases of the junction left unmatched. CDR1 and CDR2 from the germline V gene are LNHDA and SQIVND (reference sequence). This CDR3 has 15 residues.

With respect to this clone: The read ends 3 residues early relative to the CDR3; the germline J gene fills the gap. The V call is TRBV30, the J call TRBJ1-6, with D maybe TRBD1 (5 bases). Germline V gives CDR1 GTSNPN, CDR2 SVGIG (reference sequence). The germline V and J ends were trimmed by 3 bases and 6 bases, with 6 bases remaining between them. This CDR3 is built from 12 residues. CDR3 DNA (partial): TGTGCCTGGAGGGGGGGTAATTCACCC. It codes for CAWRGGNSP. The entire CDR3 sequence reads CAWRGGNSPLHF. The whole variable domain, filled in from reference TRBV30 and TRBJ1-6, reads SQTIHQWPATLVQPVGSPLSLECTVEGTSNPNLYWYRQAAGRGLQLLFYSVGIGQISSEVPQNLSASRPQDRQFILSSKKLLLSDSGFYLCAWRGGNSPLHFGNGTRLTVT.

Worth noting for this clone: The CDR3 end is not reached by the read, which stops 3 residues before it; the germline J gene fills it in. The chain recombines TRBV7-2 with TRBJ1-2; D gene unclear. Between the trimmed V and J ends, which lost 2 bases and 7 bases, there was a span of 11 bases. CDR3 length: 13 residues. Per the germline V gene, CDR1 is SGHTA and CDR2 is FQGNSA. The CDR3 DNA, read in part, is TGTGCCAGCAGCTTAAAGGGTTACGGTGGC. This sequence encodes CASSLKGYGG. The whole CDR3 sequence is CASSLKGYGGYTF. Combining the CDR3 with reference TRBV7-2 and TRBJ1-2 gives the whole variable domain GAGVSQSPSNKVTEKGKDVELRCDPISGHTALYWYRQSLGQGLEFLIYFQGNSAPDKSGLPSDRFSAERTGGSVSTLTIQRTQQEDSAVYLCASSLKGYGGYTFGSGTRLTVV.

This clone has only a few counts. The sequenced part of the CDR3 DNA is TGTGCCAGCAGCTTAGGTCCAGGTTCCAATTCACCC. Encoded protein: CASSLGPGSNSP. The CDR3 in its entirety is CASSLGPGSNSPLHF. V usage is TRBV7-8 and J usage is TRBJ1-6; no firm D call. The CDR3 extends 3 residues past the end of the read, so its final part is completed from the germline J gene. CDR3 length equals 15 residues. Germline CDR1 and CDR2: SGHVS and FQNEAQ. Trimming stripped 1 base from V and 7 bases from J, with 11 bases between.

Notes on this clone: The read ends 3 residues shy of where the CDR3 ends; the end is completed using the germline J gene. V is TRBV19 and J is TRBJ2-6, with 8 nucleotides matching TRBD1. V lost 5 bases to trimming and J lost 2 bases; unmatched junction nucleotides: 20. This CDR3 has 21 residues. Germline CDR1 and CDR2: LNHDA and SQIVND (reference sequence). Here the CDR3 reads CASSPRGPTGEPSAGANVLTF. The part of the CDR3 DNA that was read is TGTGCCAGTAGTCCGAGGGGCCCGACAGGGGAGCCCTCGGCTGGGGCCAACGTC.

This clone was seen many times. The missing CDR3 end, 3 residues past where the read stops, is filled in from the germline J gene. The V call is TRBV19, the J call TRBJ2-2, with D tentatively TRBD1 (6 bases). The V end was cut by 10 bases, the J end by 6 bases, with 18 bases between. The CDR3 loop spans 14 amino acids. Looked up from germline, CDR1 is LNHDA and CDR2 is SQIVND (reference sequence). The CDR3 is CATSGTTGAGELFF. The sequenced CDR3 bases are TGTGCCACCTCCGGGACAACCGGCGCCGGGGAG.

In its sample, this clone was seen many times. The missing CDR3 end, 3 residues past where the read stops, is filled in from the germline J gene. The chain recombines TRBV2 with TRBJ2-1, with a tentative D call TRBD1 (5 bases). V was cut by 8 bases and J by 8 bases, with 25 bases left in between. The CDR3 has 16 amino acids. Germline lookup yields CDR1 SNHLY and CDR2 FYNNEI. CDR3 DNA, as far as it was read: TGTGCCAGCGCCTCCGTTAGCAGAGCAGGGAACTATGAG. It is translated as CASASVSRAGNYE. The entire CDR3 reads CASASVSRAGNYEQFF.

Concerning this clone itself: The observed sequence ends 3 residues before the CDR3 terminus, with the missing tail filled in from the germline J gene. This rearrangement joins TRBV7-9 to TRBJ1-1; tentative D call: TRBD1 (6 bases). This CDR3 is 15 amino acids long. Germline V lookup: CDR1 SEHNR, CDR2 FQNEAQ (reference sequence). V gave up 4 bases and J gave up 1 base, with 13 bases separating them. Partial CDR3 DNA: TGTGCCAGCAGCTCCTCTGGGACACCGAACACTGAA. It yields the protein CASSSSGTPNTE. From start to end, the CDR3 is CASSSSGTPNTEAFF.